The present T cell receptor (beta chain) was sequenced within a study of shared clonotypes between healthy human individuals. Findings and caveats of the study: Sampling used blood alone; tissue repertoires probably differ.

Authors' analysis steps: There were no quality scores in the junction-only immunoSEQ sequences, so filtering differed. Clones were sequenced by immunoSEQ multiplex PCR, and TCRdb holds only the in-frame ones, with some missing. The V and J calls and clone size come from that table; D and trimming were worked out from the DNA. The sample consists of more than 850,000 clones, around 78% of them appearing once. This clone has a handful of counts. Its antigen is not known. The CDR3 consists of 13 residues. The germline CDR1 and CDR2 sequences are SGHRS and YFSETQ. V was clipped by 4 bases and J by 8 bases, with 15 bases between them.

The sequence was obtained from a man between 18 and 29 years old in good health. Some clones in this sample may be carry-over from other donors' samples. The J gene is TRBJ1-1, the V gene TRBV5-1, with a possible D match to TRBD1 (5 bases). The sample was memory CD4+ T cells from PBMCs. Sample subset: CD45RA-negative fraction. CDR3 bases: TGCGCCAGCAGCCCCTCGGGGCAGACGGAAGCTTTCTTT. Protein sequence: CASSPSGQTEAFF. The complete variable domain, with remaining parts taken from reference TRBV5-1 and TRBJ1-1, reads KAGVTQTPRYLIKTRGQQVTLSCSPISGHRSVSWYQQTPGQGLQFLFEYFSETQRNKGNFPGRFSGRQFSNSRSEMNVSTLELGDSALYLCASSPSGQTEAFFGQGTRLTVV.